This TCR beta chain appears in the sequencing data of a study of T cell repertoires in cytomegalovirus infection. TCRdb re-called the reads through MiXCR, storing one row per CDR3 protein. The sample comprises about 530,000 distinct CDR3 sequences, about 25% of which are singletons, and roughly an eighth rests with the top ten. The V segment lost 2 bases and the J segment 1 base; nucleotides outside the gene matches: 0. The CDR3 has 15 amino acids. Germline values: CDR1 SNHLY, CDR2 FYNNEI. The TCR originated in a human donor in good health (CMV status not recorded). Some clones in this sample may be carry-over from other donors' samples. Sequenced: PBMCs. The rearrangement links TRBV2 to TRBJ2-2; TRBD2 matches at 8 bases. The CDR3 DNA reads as TGTGCCAGCAGTGAAACTAGCGGGAACACCGGGGAGCTGTTTTTT. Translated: CASSETSGNTGELFF.